These T cell receptor beta chains were read from a single sample in a study of blood T cell repertoires in COVID-19. Measured with immunoSEQ multiplex PCR; TCRdb has only the in-frame clones, and not every one. The repertoire holds 54,000 or so clones, approximately 89% seen once, with about 3.5% in the top ten. The sequencing sample was made of peripheral blood. The receptors derive from a human donor in a cohort sampled during active COVID-19. CDR3s include the opening cysteine and the closing phenylalanine or tryptophan. The D gene is left open where the match is weak. Not all rows give a size; the values are once, few, many and, for expanded clones, a class.

D gene,V gene,J gene,CDR3 length,clone size,CDR3 DNA,CDR3 protein
TRBD2,TRBV5-4,TRBJ2-1,17,-,TGTGCCAGCAGCTTGGGAGGACTAGCGGCTTCTTACAATGAGCAGTTCTTC,CASSLGGLAASYNEQFF
-,TRBV19,TRBJ2-7,16,-,TGTGCCAGTAGTACCCGTATGGGGACATATATCTACGAGCAGTACTTC,CASSTRMGTYIYEQYF
-,TRBV7-6,TRBJ2-1,12,-,TGTGCCAGCAGCTTAGGCGGAGATGAGCAGTTCTTC,CASSLGGDEQFF
-,TRBV7-9,TRBJ2-7,13,once,TGTGCCAGCAGCTCGTTAGGGGGTTACGAGCAGTACTTC,CASSSLGGYEQYF
-,TRBV7-9,TRBJ1-3,14,-,TGTGCCAGCAGCTTAGCAGGGGCTGGAAACACCATATATTTT,CASSLAGAGNTIYF
TRBD1,TRBV5-1,TRBJ2-2,15,-,TGCGCCAGCAGCTTCGACAGGGTCCAAACCGGGGAGCTGTTTTTT,CASSFDRVQTGELFF
-,TRBV2,TRBJ1-5,15,-,TGTGCCAGCAGTGGCGGGGGTGGGGACAATCAGCCCCAGCATTTT,CASSGGGGDNQPQHF
TRBD2,TRBV5-1,TRBJ2-1,13,-,TGCGCCAGCGGCAGTAGCGGGACCGGTGAGCAGTTCTTC,CASGSSGTGEQFF
-,TRBV25-1,TRBJ2-1,16,-,TGTGCCAGCAGTGAGTGGCCTAGCTTCTCCTACAATGAGCAGTTCTTC,CASSEWPSFSYNEQFF
TRBD1,TRBV20-1,TRBJ1-6,15,-,TGCAGTGCTAGTTACGGGACAGCCGCCGGTTCACCCCTCCACTTT,CSASYGTAAGSPLHF
TRBD2,TRBV9,TRBJ2-1,18,-,TGTGCCAGCAGCACCCCTAGCGGGGGGCCAAGCTCCTACAATGAGCAGTTCTTC,CASSTPSGGPSSYNEQFF
-,TRBV3-1/TRBV3-2,TRBJ2-3,15,-,TGTGCCAGCAGCCATTCGGGATTGGGCACAGATACGCAGTATTTT,CASSHSGLGTDTQYF
-,TRBV19,TRBJ2-7,15,-,TGTGCCAGTAGCAGGGATAAGGCGGCGTCCTACGAGCAGTACTTC,CASSRDKAASYEQYF
-,TRBV19,TRBJ2-1,14,once,TGTGCCAGCAATACAGGGCCCTCCTACAATGAGCAGTTCTTC,CASNTGPSYNEQFF
TRBD2,TRBV12-3/TRBV12-4,TRBJ2-5,12,-,TGTGCCAGCAGCCTTTGGAGCGGGGCCCAGTACTTC,CASSLWSGAQYF
-,TRBV12-2,TRBJ2-5,14,-,TGTGCAAGTCGCACCCGGCGGGTTGGGGAGACCCAGTACTTC,CASRTRRVGETQYF
-,TRBV5-1,TRBJ2-2,16,-,TGCGCCAGCAGCTTGAGGACTGCCGCGAACACCGGGGAGCTGTTTTTT,CASSLRTAANTGELFF